Included here is one T cell receptor beta chain sequence, with context. Its antigen is unknown. This sample was taken from a study of T cell responses to AZD1222 COVID-19 vaccine. In the study overall: It was second doses at about 4 or about 12 weeks that were pooled.

Study observations and caveats: Only 5 to 7 individuals given AZD1222 were seropositive at baseline. Close to half of spike-specific TCRs reportedly recognize unmutated variant regions.

V gave up 6 bases and J gave up 2 bases; unmatched junction bases: 3. Germline values: CDR1 MNHEY, CDR2 SVGAGI. The CDR3 is made up of 14 amino acids. Repertoires were generated with immunoSEQ multiplex PCR, while TCRdb's copy carries only in-frame clones and drops some. The sample consists of about 150,000 clones, 90% of them appearing once. This clonotype was sampled from an adult in good health. The J gene is TRBJ1-5, the V gene TRBV6-5, with 8 bases fitting TRBD1. This specimen consisted of peripheral blood, obtained on day 0 of AZD1222 vaccination. The CDR3 reads CASRPDRGNQPQHF. DNA for the CDR3: TGTGCCAGCAGGCCGGACAGGGGCAATCAGCCCCAGCATTTT.